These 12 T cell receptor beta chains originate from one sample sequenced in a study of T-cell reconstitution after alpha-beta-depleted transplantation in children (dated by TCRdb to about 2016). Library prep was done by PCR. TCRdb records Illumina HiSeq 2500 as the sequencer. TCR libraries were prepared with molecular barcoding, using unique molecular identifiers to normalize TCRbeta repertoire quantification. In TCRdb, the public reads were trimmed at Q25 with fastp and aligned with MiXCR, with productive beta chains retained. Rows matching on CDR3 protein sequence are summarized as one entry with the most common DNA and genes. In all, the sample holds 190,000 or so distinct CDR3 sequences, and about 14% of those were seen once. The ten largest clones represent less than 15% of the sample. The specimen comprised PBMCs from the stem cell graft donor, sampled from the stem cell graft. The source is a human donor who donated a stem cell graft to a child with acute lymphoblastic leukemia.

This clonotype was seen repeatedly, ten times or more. The CDR3 is CSVAASGGQETQYF. The CDR3 DNA reads TGCAGCGTTGCGGCTAGCGGGGGCCAAGAGACCCAGTACTTC. This chain uses TRBV29-1 with TRBJ2-5, with 10 nucleotides matching TRBD2. This CDR3 is built from 14 residues. The V gene's germline CDR1 is SQVTM and CDR2 ANQGSEA. V gave up 4 bases and J gave up 1 base; unmatched junction bases: 3.

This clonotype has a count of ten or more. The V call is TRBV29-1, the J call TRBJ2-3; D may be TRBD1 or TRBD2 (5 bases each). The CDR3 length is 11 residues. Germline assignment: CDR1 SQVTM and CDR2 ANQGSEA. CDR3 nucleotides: TGCGGGGGTACTCAGACAGATACGCAGTATTTT. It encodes CGGTQTDTQYF.

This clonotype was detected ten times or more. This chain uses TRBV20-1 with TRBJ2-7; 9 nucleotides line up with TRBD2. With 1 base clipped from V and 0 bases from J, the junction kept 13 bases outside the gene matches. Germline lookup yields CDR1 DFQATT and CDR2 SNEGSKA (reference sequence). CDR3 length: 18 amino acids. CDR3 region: CSARAHGLAGKNSYEQYF. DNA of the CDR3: TGCAGTGCTAGAGCGCACGGGCTAGCGGGAAAAAACTCCTACGAGCAGTACTTC.

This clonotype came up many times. CDR3 residues: CASSPDHNEQFF. CDR3 nucleotides: TGTGCCAGCTCACCCGACCACAATGAGCAGTTCTTC. The chain has TRBV18 and TRBJ2-1; unclear D gene. This CDR3 region has 12 residues. Germline V gene data show CDR1 as KGHSH and CDR2 as LQKENI. Trimming removed 3 bases from V and 5 bases from J, with 5 bases in between. The variable domain in full, with the rest retrieved from reference TRBV18 and TRBJ2-1, is NAGVMQNPRHLVRRRGQEARLRCSPMKGHSHVYWYRQLPEEGLKFMVYLQKENIIDESGMPKERFSAEFPKEGPSILRIQQVVRGDSAAYFCASSPDHNEQFFGPGTRLTVL.

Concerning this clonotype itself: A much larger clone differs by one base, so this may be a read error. Here the CDR3 reads CAGSWITGNTEAFF. The CDR3 coding sequence is TGCGCCGGCAGCTGGATTACAGGGAACACTGAAGCTTTCTTT. V and J are TRBV5-1 and TRBJ1-1; D possibly corresponds to TRBD1 (5 bases). The germline V gene has CDR1 SGHRS and CDR2 YFSETQ. The CDR3 contains 14 residues.

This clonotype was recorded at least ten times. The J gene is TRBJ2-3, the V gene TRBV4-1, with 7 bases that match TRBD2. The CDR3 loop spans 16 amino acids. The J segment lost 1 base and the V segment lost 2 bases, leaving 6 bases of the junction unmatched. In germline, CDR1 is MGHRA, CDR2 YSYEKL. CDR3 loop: CASSQRGAGRTDTQYF. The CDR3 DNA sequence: TGCGCCAGCAGCCAAAGGGGAGCGGGGCGCACAGATACGCAGTATTTT.

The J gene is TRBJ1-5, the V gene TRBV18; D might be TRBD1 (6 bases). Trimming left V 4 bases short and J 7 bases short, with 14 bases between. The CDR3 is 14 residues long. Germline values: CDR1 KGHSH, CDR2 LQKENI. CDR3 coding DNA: TGTGCCAGCTCACTTACAGGGACCGAACAGCCCCAGCATTTT. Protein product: CASSLTGTEQPQHF.

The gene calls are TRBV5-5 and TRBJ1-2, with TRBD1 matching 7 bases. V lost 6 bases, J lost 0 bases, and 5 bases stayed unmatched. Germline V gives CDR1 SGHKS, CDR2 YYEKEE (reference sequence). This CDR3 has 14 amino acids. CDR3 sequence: CASISTGTNYGYTF. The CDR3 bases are TGTGCCAGCATCTCGACAGGGACTAACTATGGCTACACCTTC.

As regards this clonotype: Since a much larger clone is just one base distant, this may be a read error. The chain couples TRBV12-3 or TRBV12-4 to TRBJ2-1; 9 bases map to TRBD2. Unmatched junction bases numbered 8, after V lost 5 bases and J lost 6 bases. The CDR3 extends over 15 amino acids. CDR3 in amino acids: CASSRREGLANEQFF. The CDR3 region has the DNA TGTGCCAGCAGTAGGCGGGAGGGCCTCGCCAATGAGCAGTTCTTC.

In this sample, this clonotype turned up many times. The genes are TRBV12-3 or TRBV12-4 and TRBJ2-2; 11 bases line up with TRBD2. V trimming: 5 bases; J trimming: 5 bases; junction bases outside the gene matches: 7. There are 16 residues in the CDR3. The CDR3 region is CASSELAGGPTGELFF. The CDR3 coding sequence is TGTGCCAGCAGTGAGCTAGCGGGAGGTCCAACCGGGGAGCTGTTTTTT.

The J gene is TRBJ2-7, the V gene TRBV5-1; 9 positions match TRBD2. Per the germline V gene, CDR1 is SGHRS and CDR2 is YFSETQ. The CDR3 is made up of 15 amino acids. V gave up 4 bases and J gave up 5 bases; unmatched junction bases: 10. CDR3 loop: CASSRRSEREDEQYF. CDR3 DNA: TGCGCCAGCAGCCGCCGTAGTGAGCGGGAGGACGAGCAGTACTTC.

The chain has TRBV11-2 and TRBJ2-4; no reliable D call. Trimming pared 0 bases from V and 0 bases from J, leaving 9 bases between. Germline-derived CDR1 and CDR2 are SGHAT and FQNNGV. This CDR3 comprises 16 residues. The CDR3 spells CASSLERDLAKNIQYF. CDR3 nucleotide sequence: TGTGCCAGCAGCTTAGAAAGGGATCTAGCCAAAAACATTCAGTACTTC.